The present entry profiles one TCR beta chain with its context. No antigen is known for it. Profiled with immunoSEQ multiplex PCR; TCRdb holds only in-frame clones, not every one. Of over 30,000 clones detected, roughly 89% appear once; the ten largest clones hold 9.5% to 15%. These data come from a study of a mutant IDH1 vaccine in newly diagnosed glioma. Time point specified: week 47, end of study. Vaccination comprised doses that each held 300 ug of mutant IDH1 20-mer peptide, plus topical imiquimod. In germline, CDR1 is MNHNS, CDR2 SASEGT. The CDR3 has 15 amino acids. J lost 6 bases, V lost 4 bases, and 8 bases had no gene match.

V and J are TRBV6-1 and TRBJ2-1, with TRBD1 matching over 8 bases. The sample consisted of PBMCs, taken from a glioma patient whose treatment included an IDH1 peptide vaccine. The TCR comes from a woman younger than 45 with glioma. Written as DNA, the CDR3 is TGTGCCAGCAGTGTTGACAGGGGTCCTATCAATGAGCAGTTCTTC. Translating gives CASSVDRGPINEQFF.